Listed here are 20 T cell receptor beta chains from one sample, sequenced in a study of cytomegalovirus exposure and HLA in healthy donors (dated by TCRdb to 2016 to 2017). Libraries were made using the immunoSEQ multiplex PCR assay. For the multiplex PCR, a mixture combining 60 forward primers for TCR Vbeta segments and 13 reverse primers for TCR Jbeta segments was used. The clones in this table, taken by TCRdb from immuneACCESS, are in-frame only. Not every clone is retained; where verified, under half of the shortfall comes from an unresolved V gene, and the cause of the rest is unknown. In all, the sample holds roughly 200,000 clones, and roughly 85% of those were seen once. Around 2.3% of the sample rests with the top ten. The sequenced sample consisted of PBMCs. These receptors were collected from a woman in her 50s in good health and CMV-seronegative.

The chain employs TRBV30 and TRBJ1-1; perhaps TRBD1 as D (5 bases). CDR1 and CDR2 from the germline V gene are GTSNPN and SVGIG (reference sequence). V dropped 5 bases and J dropped 4 bases, with 14 bases sitting between them. CDR3 length equals 13 residues. CDR3 DNA sequence: TGTGCCTGGTCCGCGGGGACCGTCACTGAAGCTTTCTTT. Encoded protein: CAWSAGTVTEAFF.

As DNA, the CDR3 is TGCAGCGTTGAACTCCCTTCAGGGACCTACAATGAGCAGTTCTTC. Protein sequence: CSVELPSGTYNEQFF. V is TRBV29-1 and J is TRBJ2-1, with D perhaps matching TRBD1 (5 bases). Germline loops: CDR1 SQVTM, CDR2 ANQGSEA. The CDR3 runs to 15 residues. With 2 bases removed from V and 2 bases from J, the gap between germline ends came to 13 bases.

The J gene is TRBJ2-7, the V gene TRBV18, with 7 bases lining up with TRBD2. The length of the CDR3 is 15 residues. The V gene end was trimmed by 3 bases and the J gene end by 8 bases; junction bases not matched to a gene: 13. CDR1 and CDR2 from the germline V gene are KGHSH and LQKENI. The CDR3 DNA reads as TGTGCCAGCTCACCCGCATTTACCCCGGGAGGTAAGCAGTACTTC. The encoded protein is CASSPAFTPGGKQYF.

The V and J genes are TRBV28 and TRBJ1-2; D is uncertain. The CDR3 contains 13 residues. With 2 bases removed from V and 6 bases from J, the gap between germline ends came to 10 bases. CDR1 and CDR2 (germline): MDHEN, SYDVKM. CDR3 in amino acids: CASSLEVSDGYTF. The CDR3 DNA sequence: TGTGCCAGCAGTTTAGAGGTTTCAGATGGCTACACCTTC.

This clone appeared a few times. The V and J genes are TRBV19 and TRBJ2-1, with 9 bases identical to TRBD2. This CDR3 is built from 17 residues. Per germline, CDR1 LNHDA and CDR2 SQIVND (reference sequence). Trimming took 10 bases from V and 2 from J; bases not matched to a gene: 15. Here the CDR3 reads CATYSGTSRTPYNEQFF. CDR3 in DNA: TGTGCCACCTATTCCGGGACTAGCAGAACCCCCTACAATGAGCAGTTCTTC. The full variable domain, rest sourced from reference TRBV19 and TRBJ2-1, is DGGITQSPKYLFRKEGQNVTLSCEQNLNHDAMYWYRQDPGQGLRLIYYSQIVNDFQKGDIAEGYSVSREKKESFPLTVTSAQKNPTAFYLCATYSGTSRTPYNEQFFGPGTRLTVL.

As to this clone: Other DNA sequences of this sample code for an identical CDR3. This chain links TRBV7-9 with TRBJ2-5; perhaps TRBD2 as D (7 bases). The CDR3 is made up of 15 amino acids. CDR1 is SEHNR and CDR2 is FQNEAQ in the germline V gene (reference sequence). Deletions cut 5 bases from V and 8 bases from J, with 21 bases between. The CDR3 region has the DNA TGTGCCAGCAGCCCAGAGGGGGGGGCGCACGACACCCAGTACTTC. Amino acid sequence: CASSPEGGAHDTQYF.

This chain links TRBV19 with TRBJ2-3, with D possibly TRBD1 on 6 matching bases. V was trimmed by 5 bases and J by 1 base, leaving 16 bases between them. The CDR3 has 16 amino acids. Germline lookup yields CDR1 LNHDA and CDR2 SQIVND (reference sequence). CDR3 coding DNA: TGTGCCAGTAGTCCCCGACAGGCAAGGGGCACAGATACGCAGTATTTT. Protein sequence: CASSPRQARGTDTQYF.

The chain has TRBV6-5 and TRBJ2-3; 10 nucleotides line up with TRBD2. The ends lost 7 bases at V and 0 bases at J; junction bases unmatched: 4. CDR1 is MNHEY, CDR2 SVGAGI, per germline. This CDR3 contains 15 residues. The CDR3 loop reads CASTLTSGSTDTQYF. The DNA of the CDR3 is TGTGCCAGCACCCTGACTAGCGGGAGCACAGATACGCAGTATTTT.

The CDR3 reads CASSHFRGNNKGNEQFF. CDR3 sequence (DNA): TGTGCCAGCAGCCATTTCCGAGGGAACAATAAAGGGAATGAGCAGTTCTTC. The chain carries TRBV28 and TRBJ2-1; possibly TRBD2 for D (5 bases). Trimming pared 6 bases from V and 7 bases from J, leaving 25 bases between. CDR3 length: 17 residues. Germline values: CDR1 MDHEN, CDR2 SYDVKM.

CDR3: CASSDNRDRGEKLFF. The DNA for the CDR3 is TGTGCCAGCAGTGATAACCGGGACAGGGGGGAAAAACTGTTTTTT. The chain combines TRBV25-1 with TRBJ1-4; 11 bases are shared with TRBD1. V shed 3 bases, J shed 8 bases, and the junction held 5 bases outside the gene matches. The CDR3 has 15 residues. Per the germline V gene, CDR1 is MGHDK and CDR2 is SYGVNS. Supplemented by reference TRBV25-1 and TRBJ1-4, the full variable domain reads EADIYQTPRYLVIGTGKKITLECSQTMGHDKMYWYQQDPGMELHLIHYSYGVNSTEKGDLSSESTVSRIRTEHFPLTLESARPSHTSQYLCASSDNRDRGEKLFFGSGTQLSVL.

CDR3 residues: CASSSGGYEQYF. CDR3 sequence (DNA): TGTGCCAGCAGTTCAGGGGGGTACGAGCAGTACTTC. The J gene is TRBJ2-7, the V gene TRBV6-5, with D perhaps matching TRBD1 (7 bases). The CDR3 consists of 12 residues. Germline loops: CDR1 MNHEY, CDR2 SVGAGI. Trimming cost V 4 bases and J 4 bases, with 8 bases left between them.

The rearrangement uses TRBV9 and TRBJ2-2; 9 bases match TRBD2. CDR3 length equals 16 residues. The V gene's germline CDR1 is SGDLS and CDR2 YYNGEE. The V segment lost 0 bases and the J segment 5 bases; nucleotides outside the gene matches: 5. The chain's CDR3 is CASSVEPSGTTGELFF. The CDR3 bases are TGTGCCAGCAGCGTAGAACCTAGCGGGACAACCGGGGAGCTGTTTTTT.

The chain uses TRBV10-3 and TRBJ2-1, with D maybe TRBD1 (6 bases). V gave up 8 bases and J gave up 1 base, with 15 bases separating them. Germline loops: CDR1 ENHRY, CDR2 SYGVKD. The CDR3 has 15 amino acids. The CDR3 DNA is TGTGCCATCGAAGAGACCGGGACATCCTACAATGAGCAGTTCTTC. Residues: CAIEETGTSYNEQFF.

The chain combines TRBV10-2 with TRBJ2-7; 8 bases match TRBD2. V was clipped by 1 base and J by 7 bases; unmatched bases: 6. Germline V lookup: CDR1 WSHSY, CDR2 SAAADI. The CDR3 loop spans 14 amino acids. DNA for the CDR3: TGCGCCAGCAGTGAGTTTAGCGGGGACGGAGAGCAGTACTTC. Translated: CASSEFSGDGEQYF.

The rearrangement uses TRBV28 and TRBJ2-7, with 11 bases that match TRBD2. The V segment lost 5 bases and the J segment 13 bases; nucleotides outside the gene matches: 7. The CDR3 runs 12 residues. Per germline, CDR1 MDHEN and CDR2 SYDVKM. The CDR3 loop reads CASSDRLAGLYF. DNA of the CDR3: TGTGCCAGCAGTGACCGACTAGCGGGGCTATACTTC.

In its sample, this clone was seen once. Within the sample, other DNA sequences also encode this same CDR3. The V gene is TRBV30, the J gene TRBJ2-2, with TRBD1 matching over 9 bases. V was pared by 6 bases and J by 4 bases, with 9 bases of the junction left unmatched. The CDR3 has 15 amino acids. The germline gives CDR1 GTSNPN, CDR2 SVGIG (reference sequence). DNA of the CDR3: TGTGCCTGCCTCCCCCTGACAGGGGGCACCGGGGAGCTGTTTTTT. This codes for CACLPLTGGTGELFF.

The rearrangement joins TRBV28 to TRBJ2-3, with a possible D match to TRBD2 (5 bases). In germline, CDR1 is MDHEN, CDR2 SYDVKM. The CDR3 totals 14 residues. With 11 bases removed from V and 0 bases from J, the gap between germline ends came to 15 bases. The CDR3 region has the DNA TGTGCCCATTCGCAGCGGTCTAGCACAGATACGCAGTATTTT. It yields the protein CAHSQRSSTDTQYF.

This clone came up once. The chain links TRBV7-7 to TRBJ2-3, with TRBD2 identical over 8 bases. Germline V gene data show CDR1 as SSHAT and CDR2 as FNYEAQ (reference sequence). V shed 4 bases and J 5 bases; nucleotides not matched to a gene: 5. The CDR3 covers 14 residues. CDR3: CASSSREGLDTQYF. Here the CDR3 DNA reads TGTGCCAGCAGCTCCCGGGAGGGCTTAGATACGCAGTATTTT. Full variable domain (outside the CDR3, taken from reference TRBV7-7 and TRBJ2-3): GAGVSQSPRYKVTKRGQDVTLRCDPISSHATLYWYQQALGQGPEFLTYFNYEAQPDKSGLPSDRFSAERPEGSISTLTIQRTEQRDSAMYRCASSSREGLDTQYFGPGTRLTVL.

V and J are TRBV27 and TRBJ1-2; D may be TRBD1 (6 bases). The CDR3 covers 14 residues. Germline V gene data show CDR1 as MNHEY and CDR2 as SMNVEV (reference sequence). V was clipped by 3 bases and J by 1 base, with 9 bases between them. CDR3 nucleotide sequence: TGTGCCAGCAGTTTCGCAGGGGTTAACTATGGCTACACCTTC. Translation gives CASSFAGVNYGYTF.

This chain links TRBV28 with TRBJ1-1, with a tentative D call TRBD1 (5 bases). The germline V and J ends were trimmed by 2 bases and 3 bases, with 10 bases remaining between them. This CDR3 is built from 14 residues. Germline CDR1 MDHEN, CDR2 SYDVKM. CDR3 region: CASSLTGGYTEAFF. In DNA, the CDR3 is TGTGCCAGCAGTTTAACCGGGGGGTACACTGAAGCTTTCTTT.